The clone carrying this T cell receptor beta chain was observed at least ten times. Stated time point: patch test 2, 6 weeks after DPC sensitization. Treatment defined: therapeutic diphenylcyclopropenone sensitization with weekly scalp DPC. TCRdb re-called the RACE reads through MiXCR, storing one row per CDR3 protein. The sample yields about 84,000 distinct CDR3 sequences, 10% to 13% seen once. The data belong to a study of human T cells and chemical hapten exposure. This sequence originates from a woman in her twenties or thirties with alopecia areata. Some clones in this sample may be carry-over from other donors' samples. The sequencing used whole blood, collected in connection with sensitization to the hapten diphenylcyclopropenone (DPC).

As DNA, the CDR3 is TGTGCCAGCAGTTACTCCCCAGTCGGTGCCCAGCAGCCCCAGCATTTT. It yields the protein CASSYSPVGAQQPQHF. V is TRBV6-5 and J is TRBJ1-5; no definite D call. V dropped 0 bases and J dropped 7 bases, with 16 bases sitting between them. Germline CDR1 MNHEY, CDR2 SVGAGI. The CDR3 contains 16 residues.